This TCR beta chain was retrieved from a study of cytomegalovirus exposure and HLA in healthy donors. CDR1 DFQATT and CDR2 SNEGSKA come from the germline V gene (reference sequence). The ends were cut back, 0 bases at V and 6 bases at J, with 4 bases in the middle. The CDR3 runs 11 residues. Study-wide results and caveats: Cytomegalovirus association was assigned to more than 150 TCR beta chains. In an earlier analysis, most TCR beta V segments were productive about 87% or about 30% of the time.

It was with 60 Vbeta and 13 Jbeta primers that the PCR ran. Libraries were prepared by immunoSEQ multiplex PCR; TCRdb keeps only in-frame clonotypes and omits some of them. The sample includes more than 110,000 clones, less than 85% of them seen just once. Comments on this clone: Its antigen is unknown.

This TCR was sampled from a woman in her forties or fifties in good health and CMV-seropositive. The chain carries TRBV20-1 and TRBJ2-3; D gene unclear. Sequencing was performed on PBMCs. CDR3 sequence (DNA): TGCAGTGCTAGAGATCTTGATACGCAGTATTTT. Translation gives CSARDLDTQYF.